A single sample is the source of the 9 T cell receptor beta chains below, sequenced in a study of T cell responses to AZD1222 COVID-19 vaccine. The assay was immunoSEQ multiplex PCR, and TCRdb's table has in-frame clones only and misses some. This table has about 150,000 clones, 93% appearing once. The source material was peripheral blood, sampled on day 0 of AZD1222 vaccination. Receptors were obtained from an adult in good health.

The chain is built from TRBV10-2 and TRBJ1-2, with D possibly TRBD1 on 6 matching bases. The CDR3 is 12 residues long. Per germline, CDR1 WSHSY and CDR2 SAAADI. Trimming shortened V by 6 bases and J by 7 bases, and 12 bases separated the two germline ends. CDR3: CASSPQGLGYTF. The CDR3 coding sequence is TGCGCCAGCAGCCCACAGGGACTTGGCTACACCTTC.

The sample holds a few counts of this clone. This chain links TRBV5-1 with TRBJ1-1, with D uncertain. From germline, CDR1 is SGHRS and CDR2 YFSETQ. V shed 6 bases and J shed 6 bases, with 18 bases lying between them. The CDR3 runs to 14 residues. The CDR3 loop reads CASTIPGGTSEAFF. The DNA of the CDR3 is TGCGCCAGCACGATCCCGGGCGGTACCTCTGAAGCTTTCTTT.

This clone was seen a single time. V gene TRBV5-1 combines with J gene TRBJ2-1; 8 bases align to TRBD2. This CDR3 has 15 amino acids. Germline trimming cut 0 bases from V and 5 bases from J; bases unmatched to any gene: 4. CDR1 is SGHRS and CDR2 is YFSETQ in the germline V gene. CDR3 region: CASSLAGGTNNEQFF. Here the CDR3 DNA reads TGCGCCAGCAGCTTGGCGGGGGGGACCAACAATGAGCAGTTCTTC.

The gene calls are TRBV9 and TRBJ1-2; no definite D call. Between the trimmed V and J ends, which lost 3 bases and 5 bases, there was a span of 5 bases. This CDR3 spans 11 amino acids. From germline, CDR1 is SGDLS and CDR2 YYNGEE. The chain's CDR3 is CASSGEYGYTF. The CDR3 DNA reads TGTGCCAGCAGCGGGGAATATGGCTACACCTTC.

The chain joins TRBV7-2 to TRBJ2-1; 11 bases agree with TRBD2. Germline CDR1 SGHTA, CDR2 FQGNSA. This CDR3 comprises 15 residues. Trimming removed 4 bases from V and 9 bases from J; junction bases left unmatched: 8. Here the CDR3 DNA reads TGTGCCAGCAGCTCCTTGGCTAGCGGGGGGAGTGAGCAGTTCTTC. Translating gives CASSSLASGGSEQFF.

The chain recombines TRBV19 with TRBJ2-1, with TRBD1 matching over 7 bases. The CDR3 covers 14 residues. The V segment lost 5 bases and the J segment 6 bases; nucleotides outside the gene matches: 7. Germline CDR1 is LNHDA and CDR2 is SQIVND (reference sequence). The CDR3 DNA sequence: TGTGCCAGTAGTGACCCGGGACAGCTCAATGAGCAGTTCTTC. It specifies CASSDPGQLNEQFF.

The chain employs TRBV5-4 and TRBJ1-2; TRBD1 agrees at 7 bases. From germline, CDR1 is SGHNT and CDR2 YYREEE (reference sequence). This CDR3 spans 14 amino acids. The ends lost 9 bases at V and 5 bases at J; junction bases unmatched: 13. The CDR3 DNA sequence: TGTGCCACCAGGCCGGGGGCGGGACAGTATGGCTACACCTTC. Translation gives CATRPGAGQYGYTF.

This chain links TRBV7-9 with TRBJ2-3, with 7 bases matching TRBD2. This CDR3 comprises 15 residues. The junction had 8 bases not matched to a gene; V was cut back by 6 bases and J by 2 bases. Germline V lookup: CDR1 SEHNR, CDR2 FQNEAQ (reference sequence). CDR3 in DNA: TGTGCCAGCAGTGTCCGGGGGACTACCACAGATACGCAGTATTTT. Protein: CASSVRGTTTDTQYF.

This chain connects TRBV6-5 to TRBJ2-7, with D possibly being TRBD1 (6 bases). Trimming stripped 4 bases from V and 4 bases from J, with 8 bases between. From germline, CDR1 is MNHEY and CDR2 SVGAGI. CDR3 length: 12 amino acids. CDR3 region: CASSSGAYEQYF. In DNA, the CDR3 is TGTGCCAGCAGTTCAGGGGCTTACGAGCAGTACTTC.